This T cell receptor beta chain appears in the sequencing data of a study of blood T cell repertoires in COVID-19. Looking at the study overall: COVID-19 samples, acute and convalescent, were from the United States, Italy and Spain. PBMCs, B-cell-depleted T cells, or T cells provided the cDNA or gDNA that made up the material.

Libraries were prepared by immunoSEQ multiplex PCR; TCRdb keeps only in-frame clonotypes and omits some of them. The profile shows 94,000 or so clones, around 88% of them singletons. Trimming at V came to 5 bases and at J to 7 bases, leaving 12 bases not matched to a gene. Germline V gene data show CDR1 as MDHEN and CDR2 as SYDVKM. The CDR3 is 16 residues long. Sequenced material: peripheral blood. The receptor was isolated from a woman in her 70s with acute or convalescent COVID-19. The V call is TRBV28, the J call TRBJ1-5, with 9 bases matching TRBD1. CDR3 coding DNA: TGTGCCAGCAGTGCCTCATACAGGGGGCGCGGGCAGCCCCAGCATTTT. It yields the protein CASSASYRGRGQPQHF.